The rows below give T cell receptor beta chains drawn from one sample of a study of CD4+ T cells in melanoma. Profiling relied on immunoSEQ multiplex PCR, and the TCRdb table lists in-frame clones only, not all of them. The sample yields fewer than 150,000 clones, roughly 91% seen once. Receptors were obtained from a human donor with melanoma. Both conserved end residues are part of each CDR3.

v_call,cdr3_aa
TRBV28,CASSFEDRVYNEQFF
TRBV2,CAIHPVTGVGSPLHF
TRBV14,CASSQERNTFPYEQYF
TRBV6-1,CASSKGQGLAYEQYF
TRBV5-4,CASSLASVHGYTF
TRBV4-2,CASSQDIGGINTEAFF
TRBV27,CASRLTASYGYTF
TRBV5-1,CASSLAPDPGAEQYF
TRBV9,CASSVARASQETQYF
TRBV6-6,CASLKTGELYEQYF